In this sample, the clone carrying this TCR beta chain turned up a few times. Library construction for TCR beta used iRepertoire HTBI primers and Arm-PCR of CDR3 regions. One entry per CDR3 protein results from TCRdb running MiXCR on the multiplex PCR reads. The sample has under 450,000 distinct CDR3 sequences, roughly 16% seen once; the top ten hold roughly 21%. Time point reported: newly diagnosed GD, antithyroid drugs for less than 3 months. TCR sequences were obtained from RNA taken from PBMCs. Germline lookup yields CDR1 SQVTM and CDR2 ANQGSEA. This CDR3 comprises 14 residues. The germline V and J ends were trimmed by 6 bases and 6 bases, with 18 bases remaining between them. The data belong to a study of regulatory T cells in long-lasting Graves disease. The data also belong to a second study, concerning T cells in Graves' hyperthyroidism and ophthalmopathy. That source reports: Criteria for exclusion of patients were uncontrolled infection, other autoimmune disease, pregnancy or lactation.

This sequence originates from a woman between 18 and 29 years old with Graves disease. The chain links TRBV29-1 to TRBJ2-1; no definite D call. The material was peripheral blood mononuclear cells (PBMCs), obtained at new diagnosis, from a patient treated with antithyroid drugs. The CDR3 region has the DNA TGCAGCGTCCTGAGTCCTCGGCTCGGCAATGAGCAGTTCTTC. Residues: CSVLSPRLGNEQFF.